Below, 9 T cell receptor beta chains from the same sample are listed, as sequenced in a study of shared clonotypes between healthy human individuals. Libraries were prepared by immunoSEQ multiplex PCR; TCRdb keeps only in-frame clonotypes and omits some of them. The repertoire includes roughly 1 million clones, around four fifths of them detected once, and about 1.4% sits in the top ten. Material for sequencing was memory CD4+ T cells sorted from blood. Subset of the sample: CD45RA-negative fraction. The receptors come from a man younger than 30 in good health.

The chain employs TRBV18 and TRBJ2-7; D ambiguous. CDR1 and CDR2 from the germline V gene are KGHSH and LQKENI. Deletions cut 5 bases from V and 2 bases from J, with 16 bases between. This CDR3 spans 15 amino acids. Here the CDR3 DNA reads TGTGCCAGCTCAACGGTGACGACTGTGACCTACGAGCAGTACTTC. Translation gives CASSTVTTVTYEQYF.

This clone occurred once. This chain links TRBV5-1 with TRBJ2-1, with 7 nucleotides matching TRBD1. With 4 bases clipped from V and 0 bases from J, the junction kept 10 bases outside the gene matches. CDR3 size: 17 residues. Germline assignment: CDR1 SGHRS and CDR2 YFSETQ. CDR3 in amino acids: CASSTWTGTSSYNEQFF. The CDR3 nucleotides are TGCGCCAGCAGCACCTGGACAGGTACCAGCTCCTACAATGAGCAGTTCTTC.

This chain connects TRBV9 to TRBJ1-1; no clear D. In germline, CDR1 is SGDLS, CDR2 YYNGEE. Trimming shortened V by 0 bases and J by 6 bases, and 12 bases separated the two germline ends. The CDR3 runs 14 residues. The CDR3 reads CASSVDTRRAEAFF. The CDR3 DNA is TGTGCCAGCAGCGTAGACACCCGGAGGGCTGAAGCTTTCTTT.

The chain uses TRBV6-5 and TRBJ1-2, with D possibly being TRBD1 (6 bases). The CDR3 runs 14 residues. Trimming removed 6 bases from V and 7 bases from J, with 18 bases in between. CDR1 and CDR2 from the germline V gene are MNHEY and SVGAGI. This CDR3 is CASRRLQGRGGYTF. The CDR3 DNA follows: TGTGCCAGCAGACGCCTACAGGGCCGGGGTGGCTACACCTTC.

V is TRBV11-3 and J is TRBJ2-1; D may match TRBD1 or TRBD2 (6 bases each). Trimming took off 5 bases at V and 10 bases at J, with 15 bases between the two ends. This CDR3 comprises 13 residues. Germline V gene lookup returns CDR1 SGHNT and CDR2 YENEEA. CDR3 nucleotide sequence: TGTGCCAGCAGCCCCCGGGGGCAAGGGGAGCAGTTCTTC. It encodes CASSPRGQGEQFF.

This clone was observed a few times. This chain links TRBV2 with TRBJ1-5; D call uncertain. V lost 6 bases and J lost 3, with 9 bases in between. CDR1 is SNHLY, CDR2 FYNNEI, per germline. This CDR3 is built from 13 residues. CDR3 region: CASRTEANQPQHF. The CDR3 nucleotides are TGTGCCAGCAGAACGGAGGCCAATCAGCCCCAGCATTTT.

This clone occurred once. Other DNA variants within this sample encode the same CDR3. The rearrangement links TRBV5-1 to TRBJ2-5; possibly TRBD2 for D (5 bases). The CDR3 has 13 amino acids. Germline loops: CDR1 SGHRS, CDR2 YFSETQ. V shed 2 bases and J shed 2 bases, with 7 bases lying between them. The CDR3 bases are TGCGCCAGCAGCTTAGGCGGGCAAGAGACCCAGTACTTC. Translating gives CASSLGGQETQYF.

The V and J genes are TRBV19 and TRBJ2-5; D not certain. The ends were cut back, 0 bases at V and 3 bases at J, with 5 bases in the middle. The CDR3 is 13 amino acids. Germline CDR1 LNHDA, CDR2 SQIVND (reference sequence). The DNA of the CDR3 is TGTGCCAGTAGTATAGAAAGGGAAGAGACCCAGTACTTC. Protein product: CASSIEREETQYF. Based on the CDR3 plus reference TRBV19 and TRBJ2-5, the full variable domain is DGGITQSPKYLFRKEGQNVTLSCEQNLNHDAMYWYRQDPGQGLRLIYYSQIVNDFQKGDIAEGYSVSREKKESFPLTVTSAQKNPTAFYLCASSIEREETQYFGPGTRLLVL.

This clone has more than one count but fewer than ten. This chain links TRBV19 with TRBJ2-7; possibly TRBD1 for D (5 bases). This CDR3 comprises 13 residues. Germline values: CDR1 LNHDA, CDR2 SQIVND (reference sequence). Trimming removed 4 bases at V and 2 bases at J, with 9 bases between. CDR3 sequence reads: CASSTGQTYEQYF. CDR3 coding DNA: TGTGCCAGTAGTACCGGACAAACCTACGAGCAGTACTTC.